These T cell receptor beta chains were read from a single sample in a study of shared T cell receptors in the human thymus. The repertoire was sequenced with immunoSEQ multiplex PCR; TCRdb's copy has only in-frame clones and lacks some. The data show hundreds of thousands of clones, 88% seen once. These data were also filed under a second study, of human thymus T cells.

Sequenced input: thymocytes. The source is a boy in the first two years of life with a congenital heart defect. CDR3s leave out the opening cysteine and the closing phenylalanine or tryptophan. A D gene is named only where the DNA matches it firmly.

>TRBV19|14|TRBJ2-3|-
ASSTLGVASTDTQY
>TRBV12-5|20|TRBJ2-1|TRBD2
ASGLNLRTGGSSGRAFHEQF
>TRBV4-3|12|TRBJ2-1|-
ASSLPEGYNEQF
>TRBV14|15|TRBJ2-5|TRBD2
ASSQALGLAGVETQY
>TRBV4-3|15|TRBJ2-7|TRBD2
ASSPTSKGRASYEQY
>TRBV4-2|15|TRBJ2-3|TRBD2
ASSPVDSSGRGDTQY
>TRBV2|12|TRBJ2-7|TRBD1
ASSLTGDTHEQY
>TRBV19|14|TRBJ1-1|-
ASSSIIPTLSTEAF
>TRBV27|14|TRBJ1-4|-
ASSPRGIATNEKLF
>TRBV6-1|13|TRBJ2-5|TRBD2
ASSGGLAGPETQY
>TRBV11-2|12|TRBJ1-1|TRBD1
ASSLAGQGTEAF
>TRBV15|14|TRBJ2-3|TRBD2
ATSRVAGASTDTQY
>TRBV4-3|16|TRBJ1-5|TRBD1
ASSQEVRGQDSNQPQH
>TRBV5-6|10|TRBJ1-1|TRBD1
ASSSGTDEAF
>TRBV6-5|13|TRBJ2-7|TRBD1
ASTFGTGHSYEQY
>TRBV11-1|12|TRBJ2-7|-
ASSHPGYRLEQY
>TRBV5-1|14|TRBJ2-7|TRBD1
ASSLVLPTGAGEQY
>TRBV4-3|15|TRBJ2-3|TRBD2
ASSQRTSGISTDTQY
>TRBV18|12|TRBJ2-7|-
ASSPSGGPYEQY
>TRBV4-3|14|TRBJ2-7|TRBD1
ASSQDKTGLIYEQY
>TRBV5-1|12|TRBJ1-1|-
ASSLPQGNTEAF
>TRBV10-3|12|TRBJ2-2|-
AISEARKTGELF
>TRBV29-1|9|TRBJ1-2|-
SVTGTHGYT
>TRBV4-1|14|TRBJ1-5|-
ASSQEARQVDQPQH
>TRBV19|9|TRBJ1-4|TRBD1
ASMGDRFLF
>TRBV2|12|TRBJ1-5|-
ATSHAAGNQPQH
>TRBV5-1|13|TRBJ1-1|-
ASSLVWTRDTEAF
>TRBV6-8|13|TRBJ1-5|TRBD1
ASSYIPTGDQPQH
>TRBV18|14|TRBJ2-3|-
ASSPYRRGFTDTQY
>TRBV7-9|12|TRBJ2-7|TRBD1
ASSLGDRGHEQY
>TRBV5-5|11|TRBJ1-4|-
ASSFRVEEKLF
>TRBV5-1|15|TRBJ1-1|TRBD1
ASSLGINRGRGTEAF
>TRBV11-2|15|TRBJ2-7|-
ASSFLVPDGIAYEQY
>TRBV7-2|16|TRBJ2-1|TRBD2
ASSLTQTSGRTYNEQF
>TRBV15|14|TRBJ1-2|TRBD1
ATSRDRPGQGSCYT
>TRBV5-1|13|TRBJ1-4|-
ASSRDTDSNEKLF
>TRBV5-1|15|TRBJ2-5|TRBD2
ASSPDRASGMREAQY
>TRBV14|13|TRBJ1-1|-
ASSSIQDLNTEAF
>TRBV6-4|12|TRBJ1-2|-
ASSRDGSNYGYT
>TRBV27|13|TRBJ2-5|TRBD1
ASSLRQGPRETQY
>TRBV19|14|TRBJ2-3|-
ASSIWADNHPHTQY
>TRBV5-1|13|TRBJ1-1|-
ASSGQPRADTEAF
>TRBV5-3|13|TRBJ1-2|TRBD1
AKKTGEGVCYGYT
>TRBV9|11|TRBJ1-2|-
ASSPWTASGYT
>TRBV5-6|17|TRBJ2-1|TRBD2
ASSPEEGGGSGRVNEQF
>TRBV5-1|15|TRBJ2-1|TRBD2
ASSFPGLENSYNEQF
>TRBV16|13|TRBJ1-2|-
ASSEIQGGNYGYT
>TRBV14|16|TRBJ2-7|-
ASSQDQGVGRTDYEQY
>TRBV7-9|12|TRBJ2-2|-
ASISTEGPEELF
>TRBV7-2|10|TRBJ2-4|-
ASSPSKNIQY
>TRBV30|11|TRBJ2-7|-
AWSGTSPHEQY
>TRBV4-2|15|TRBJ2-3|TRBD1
ASSQDSGGEGTDTQY